A selection of T cell receptor beta chains follows, all from one sample in a study of shared clonotypes between healthy human individuals. The data were produced by immunoSEQ multiplex PCR, yet TCRdb's version contains in-frame clones alone and is incomplete. The sample shows approximately 2.4 million clones, approximately 94% of them seen only once. Sequenced: naive CD4+ T cells sorted from blood. Receptors originate from a man younger than 30 in good health. CDR3s include the opening cysteine and the closing phenylalanine or tryptophan. Fields, in order: clone size, J gene, V gene, D gene, CDR3 DNA, CDR3 protein. The D gene is left open where the match is weak. Size is omitted from some rows. Given values are once, few, many or a class for expanded clones.

- TRBJ2-1 TRBV5-4 - TGTGCCAGCAGCTTTAACGGGGGACCCTACAATGAGCAGTTCTTC CASSFNGGPYNEQFF
- TRBJ1-4 TRBV10-3 - TGTGCCATCAGTGAGGGCCCAACTAATGAAAAACTGTTTTTT CAISEGPTNEKLFF
once TRBJ1-4 TRBV4-3 TRBD1 TGCGCCAGCAGCCAAGGGACAGGGAGTAATGAAAAACTGTTTTTT CASSQGTGSNEKLFF
- TRBJ2-7 TRBV15 - TGTGCCATCGAAACGGAGGGTCGATCATTAAAGTTCTACGAGCAGTACTTC CAIETEGRSLKFYEQYF
- TRBJ2-1 TRBV5-1 TRBD2 TGCGCCAGCAGCGGGGGGGGAGTCGTCCCCAATGAGCAGTTCTTC CASSGGGVVPNEQFF
- TRBJ1-2 TRBV29-1 TRBD1 TGCAGCCCTGGCGACAGGGCTTCCACTGGCTACACCTTC CSPGDRASTGYTF
- TRBJ2-5 TRBV6-5 - TGTGCCAGCAGTTCCTATCCACCAGGGATCGCAGAGACCCAGTACTTC CASSSYPPGIAETQYF
once TRBJ2-7 TRBV27 - TGTGCCAGCAGTTCTGGGCTAGCGCCTAGCTCCTACGAGCAGTACTTC CASSSGLAPSSYEQYF
- TRBJ2-7 TRBV6-5 - TGTGCGACGCGGGACACCCACTACGAGCAGTACTTC CATRDTHYEQYF
- TRBJ1-1 TRBV6-5 - TGTGCCAGCAATGCAGGGAACACTGAAGCTTTCTTT CASNAGNTEAFF
- TRBJ1-5 TRBV10-3 - TGTGCCATCAGTGAGGGCAGGGAGAGCAATCAGCCCCAGCATTTT CAISEGRESNQPQHF
- TRBJ2-1 TRBV6-5 TRBD2 TGTGCCAGCAGTTACTCGGGGGGACTAGCGGGAGACCGGCGAATCTTC CASSYSGGLAGDRRIF
- TRBJ2-7 TRBV18 TRBD1 TGTGCCAGCTCACCAGGACAGGGGAGTGTGCAGTACTTC CASSPGQGSVQYF
- TRBJ2-2 TRBV28 - TGTGCCAGCAGTTCCCCCAGACAGTATAACACCGGGGAGCTGTTTTTT CASSSPRQYNTGELFF
- TRBJ2-7 TRBV7-3 - TGTGCCAGCAGCTCACTGTCGGGGTTCGAGCAGTACTTC CASSSLSGFEQYF
- TRBJ1-1 TRBV2 - TGTGCCAGTGTTGATGAGGCCCTGGACACTGAAGCTTTCTTT CASVDEALDTEAFF
- TRBJ2-5 TRBV6-5 - TGTGCCAGCAGTTGGATTGAACAAGAGACCCAGTACTTC CASSWIEQETQYF
- TRBJ2-3 TRBV6-4 - TGTGCCAGCAGCGCCGGGACTAGCACAGATACGCAGTATTTT CASSAGTSTDTQYF
once TRBJ1-3 TRBV18 TRBD1 TGTGCCAGCTCACCACTACCTCGGGACAGGGAAAGTGTCTCTGGAAACACCATATATTTT CASSPLPRDRESVSGNTIYF
- TRBJ2-1 TRBV7-9 TRBD2 TGTGCCAGCAGCGCCCCCGGACTAGCAGGCTACAATGAGCAGTTCTTC CASSAPGLAGYNEQFF
- TRBJ1-5 TRBV9 - TGTGCCAGCAGCCTTGGACCGAGCAATCAGCCCCAGCATTTT CASSLGPSNQPQHF
- TRBJ2-7 TRBV2 TRBD2 TGTGCCAGCCGACTAGCGGGCTCCTACGAGCAGTACTTC CASRLAGSYEQYF
- TRBJ2-3 TRBV9 - TGTGCCAGCAGCGTAGGTGTGGGGACTCCACCTCAAGAAGATACGCAGTATTTT CASSVGVGTPPQEDTQYF
- TRBJ2-3 TRBV9 TRBD1 TGTGCCAGCAGCGTAGCCCTGACAGGGCGGGGCACAGATACGCAGTATTTT CASSVALTGRGTDTQYF
- TRBJ2-7 TRBV9 - TGTGCCAGCAGCGTAGAGCAGTCGCCCTACGAGCAGTACTTC CASSVEQSPYEQYF
- TRBJ1-4 TRBV7-9 - TGTGCCAGCAGCTCCGGAGTCCCGGGGTTGGGGAATGAAAAACTGTTTTTT CASSSGVPGLGNEKLFF
- TRBJ2-7 TRBV29-1 - TGCAGCGTTGTGTCTGGGATCGAGCAGTACTTC CSVVSGIEQYF
- TRBJ2-2 TRBV5-3 - TGTGCCAGAACCCCTCCTCAGGTAGCGGACACCGGGGAGCTGTTTTTT CARTPPQVADTGELFF
- TRBJ2-7 TRBV7-2 TRBD2 TGTGCCAGCAGCTTAGCGTCGGGAGGGTACGAGCAGTACTTC CASSLASGGYEQYF
- TRBJ2-3 TRBV5-6 - TGTGCCAGCAGCGGACCCAGCGGCGGGACAGATACGCAGTATTTT CASSGPSGGTDTQYF
- TRBJ1-2 TRBV6-6 - TGTGCCAGCAGTTACGGGGCGGGTAACTATGGCTACACCTTC CASSYGAGNYGYTF
- TRBJ2-5 TRBV7-2 TRBD2 TGTGCCAGCAGCTCGCCAACGGGGGGGGCGGAGACCCAGTACTTC CASSSPTGGAETQYF
- TRBJ2-5 TRBV7-2 - TGTGCCAGCAGCTTAGGGGACCGCAAACAAGAGACCCAGTACTTC CASSLGDRKQETQYF
- TRBJ2-7 TRBV5-5 - TGTGCCAGCAGCTTGGCTCGGGCCACCTACGAGCAGTACTTC CASSLARATYEQYF
- TRBJ2-7 TRBV5-6 - TGTGCCAGCAGCTTGATTACAGGGCCCGGCGAGCAGTACTTC CASSLITGPGEQYF
- TRBJ1-4 TRBV18 - TGTGCCAGCTCACCACCAGAAGAAAAACTGTTTTTT CASSPPEEKLFF
- TRBJ1-1 TRBV5-1 - TGCGCCAGCAGCCCTTCCCCCACAGGGTTAAACACTGAAGCTTTCTTT CASSPSPTGLNTEAFF
- TRBJ1-3 TRBV5-8 TRBD1 TGTGCCAGCAGCCCTACAGGGGTTTCTGGAAACACCATATATTTT CASSPTGVSGNTIYF
- TRBJ2-5 TRBV5-6 - TGTGCCAGCAGCCCCTTATTACAGGGGGGGAAGACCCAGTACTTC CASSPLLQGGKTQYF
once TRBJ2-7 TRBV6-5 TRBD1 TGTGCCAGCAGTTACCAGGGGACAGGGGTCTACGAGCAGTACTTC CASSYQGTGVYEQYF
- TRBJ1-1 TRBV29-1 TRBD1 TGCAGCGTCAAACAGGGGGCAGACACTGAAGCTTTCTTT CSVKQGADTEAFF
- TRBJ1-4 TRBV19 TRBD1 TGTGCCAGTAGTCCCTACCCTGGACAGGGACTTGAAAAACTGTTTTTT CASSPYPGQGLEKLFF
once TRBJ2-7 TRBV5-6 TRBD2 TGTGCCAGCACCATGGGTAGCGGGCCTTACGAGCAGTACTTC CASTMGSGPYEQYF
- TRBJ2-5 TRBV10-3 - TGTGCCATCAGTGGCGGGCTTCAAGAGACCCAGTACTTC CAISGGLQETQYF
- TRBJ2-7 TRBV5-1 TRBD2 TGCGCCAGCAGCTCCCAGACTAGCTCTGACGAGCAGTACTTC CASSSQTSSDEQYF